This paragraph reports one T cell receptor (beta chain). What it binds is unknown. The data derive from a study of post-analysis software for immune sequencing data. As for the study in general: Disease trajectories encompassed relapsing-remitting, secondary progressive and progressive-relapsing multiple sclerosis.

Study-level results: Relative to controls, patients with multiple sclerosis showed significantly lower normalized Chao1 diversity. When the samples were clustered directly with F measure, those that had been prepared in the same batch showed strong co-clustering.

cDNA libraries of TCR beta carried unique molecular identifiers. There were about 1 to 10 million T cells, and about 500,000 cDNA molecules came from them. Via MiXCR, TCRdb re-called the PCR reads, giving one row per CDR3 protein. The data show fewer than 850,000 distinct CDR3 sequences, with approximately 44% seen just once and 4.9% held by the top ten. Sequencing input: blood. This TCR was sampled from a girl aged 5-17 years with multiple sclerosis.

The CDR3 here is CASSPTWYGDPSQPQHF. The CDR3, as DNA: TGCGCCAGCAGCCCGACTTGGTATGGGGATCCCTCTCAGCCCCAGCATTTT. This chain uses TRBV4-3 with TRBJ1-5; D remains unclear. Germline V CDR1 and CDR2: LGHNA, YSLEER. This CDR3 comprises 17 residues. The germline V and J ends were trimmed by 4 bases and 6 bases, with 22 bases remaining between them.